This T cell receptor beta chain comes out of a study of cytomegalovirus exposure and HLA in healthy donors. As for this clone: The antigen remains unidentified.

Study findings and constraints: Later analysis identified a missense DCLRE1C variant that was linked to TCR beta V- and J-gene trimming. CMV serostatus stood as the only immune exposure information on hand. Three of the chains that were CMV-associated were confirmed in vitro to be specific for CMV antigens.

From germline, CDR1 is SGHRS and CDR2 YFSETQ. The ends were cut back, 4 bases at V and 0 bases at J, with 10 bases in the middle. The CDR3 length is 15 residues. The primer mix had 60 Vbeta and 13 Jbeta primers. Assay: immunoSEQ multiplex PCR; the TCRdb copy retains only in-frame clones and omits some. The table has approximately 190,000 clones, around four fifths seen once. Sequencing used PBMCs. This chain connects TRBV5-1 to TRBJ2-2; tentative D call: TRBD1 (5 bases). The receptor was derived from a woman between 18 and 29 years old in good health and CMV-seronegative. Here the CDR3 reads CASSATVSNTGELFF. CDR3 in DNA: TGCGCCAGCAGCGCGACAGTTTCGAACACCGGGGAGCTGTTTTTT. Filled out from reference TRBV5-1 and TRBJ2-2, the complete variable domain reads KAGVTQTPRYLIKTRGQQVTLSCSPISGHRSVSWYQQTPGQGLQFLFEYFSETQRNKGNFPGRFSGRQFSNSRSEMNVSTLELGDSALYLCASSATVSNTGELFFGEGSRLTVL.